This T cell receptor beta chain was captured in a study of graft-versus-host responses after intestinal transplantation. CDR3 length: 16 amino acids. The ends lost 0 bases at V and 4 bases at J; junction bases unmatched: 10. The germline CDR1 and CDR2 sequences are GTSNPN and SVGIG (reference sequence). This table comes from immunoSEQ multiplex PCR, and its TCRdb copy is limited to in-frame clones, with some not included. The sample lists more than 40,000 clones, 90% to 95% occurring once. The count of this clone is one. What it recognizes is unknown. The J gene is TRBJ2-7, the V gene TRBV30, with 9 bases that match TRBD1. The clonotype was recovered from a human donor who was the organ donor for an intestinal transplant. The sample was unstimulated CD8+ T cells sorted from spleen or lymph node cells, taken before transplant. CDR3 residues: CAWSVYNTGGVYEQYF. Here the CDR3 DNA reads TGTGCCTGGAGTGTCTACAACACAGGGGGCGTATACGAGCAGTACTTC.